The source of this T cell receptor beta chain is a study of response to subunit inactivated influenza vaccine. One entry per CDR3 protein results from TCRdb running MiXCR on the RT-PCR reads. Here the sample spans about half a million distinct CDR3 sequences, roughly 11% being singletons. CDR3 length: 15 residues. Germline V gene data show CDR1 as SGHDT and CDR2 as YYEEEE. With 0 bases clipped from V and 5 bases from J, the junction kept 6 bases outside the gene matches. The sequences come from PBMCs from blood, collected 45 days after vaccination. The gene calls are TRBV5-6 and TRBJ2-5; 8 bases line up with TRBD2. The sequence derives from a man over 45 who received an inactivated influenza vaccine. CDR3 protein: CASSLAGGVFETQYF. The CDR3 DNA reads TGTGCCAGCAGCTTGGCCGGGGGGGTGTTTGAGACCCAGTACTTC.